This T cell receptor (beta chain) was documented in a study of cytomegalovirus exposure and HLA in healthy donors. PCR used 60 Vbeta primers and 13 Jbeta primers. Produced via immunoSEQ multiplex PCR; TCRdb's table is partial and in-frame only. Of 120,000 or so clones listed, over 9.5% were seen once; the top ten hold about 4.6%. CDR1 is SGHNT and CDR2 is YYREEE in the germline V gene (reference sequence). The V end was cut by 2 bases, the J end by 7 bases, with 12 bases between. The CDR3 consists of 13 residues. This clone has more than one count but fewer than ten. Its antigen is as yet unknown. Study observations and caveats: A later analysis found that most CMV-associated TCR beta chains appeared HLA-restricted. An analysis done earlier found most TCR beta V segments productive about 87% or about 30% of the time. The study assumed roughly uniform donor sequencing depth for presence/absence analyses. Because they were indistinguishable, some V segments, including TRBV6-2 and TRBV6-3, were excluded.

Specimen: PBMCs. The sequence came from a woman between 18 and 29 years old in good health and CMV-seropositive. V and J are TRBV5-4 and TRBJ1-1, with unresolved D. The CDR3 spells CASSLGRGFEAFF. The DNA for the CDR3 is TGTGCCAGCAGCTTAGGTAGAGGCTTTGAAGCTTTCTTT.